This passage covers 10 T cell receptor beta chains from one sample sequenced in a study of a mutant IDH1 vaccine in newly diagnosed glioma. TCRdb's table, derived via immunoSEQ multiplex PCR, lists solely in-frame clones and lacks some. This table holds around 54,000 clones, about four fifths found once. Documented time point: baseline, week 1 (first vaccination visit). Treatment meaning: pre-vaccination baseline after standard-of-care therapy. Sequenced here: PBMCs, sampled from a glioma patient treated with radiotherapy, temozolomide or both. Every receptor here comes from a man aged 18 to 30 with glioma.

The chain carries TRBV6-6 and TRBJ2-5; 9 nucleotides match TRBD1. With the DNA end fitting TRBJ2-7 better, the J assignment may be wrong. Germline assignment: CDR1 MNHNY and CDR2 SVGAGI (reference sequence). The CDR3 contains 16 residues. The CDR3 spells CASSHGGQGGMYEQYF. The CDR3 bases are TGTGCCAGCAGCCATGGGGGACAGGGCGGTATGTACGAGCAGTACTTC.

This chain uses TRBV20-1 with TRBJ1-3; 8 nucleotides match TRBD1. J gave up 14 bases and V 5 bases, and 8 bases lay outside the gene matches. This CDR3 region has 11 residues. The germline V gene has CDR1 DFQATT and CDR2 SNEGSKA (reference sequence). CDR3: CSADTGGSVYF. In DNA, the CDR3 is TGCAGTGCTGATACAGGGGGTAGCGTATATTTT.

The chain recombines TRBV27 with TRBJ2-7; TRBD2 agrees at 7 bases. CDR3 length: 12 residues. Unmatched junction bases numbered 4, after V lost 4 bases and J lost 7 bases. Germline V gives CDR1 MNHEY, CDR2 SMNVEV (reference sequence). CDR3 nucleotide sequence: TGTGCCAGCAGTTCCCCTAGCGGAGAGCAGTACTTC. It translates to CASSSPSGEQYF.

This chain uses TRBV5-4 with TRBJ2-7; 8 bases are shared with TRBD2. V lost 2 bases and J lost 7; bases outside the gene matches: 2. CDR1 is SGHNT, CDR2 YYREEE, per germline (reference sequence). There are 12 residues in the CDR3. In DNA, the CDR3 is TGTGCCAGCAGCTTTGGACTAGCTGAGCAGTACTTC. This sequence encodes CASSFGLAEQYF.

This chain links TRBV5-1 with TRBJ2-2, with 8 nucleotides matching TRBD1. Germline V gene sequence: CDR1 SGHRS, CDR2 YFSETQ. The junction had 5 bases not matched to a gene; V was cut back by 5 bases and J by 5 bases. CDR3 length: 14 residues. The CDR3 nucleotides are TGCGCCAGCAGTTCGGACAGGGCAACCGGGGAGCTGTTTTTT. This sequence encodes CASSSDRATGELFF.

The J gene is TRBJ1-5, the V gene TRBV5-6; the D gene is possibly TRBD1 (6 bases). Germline loops: CDR1 SGHDT, CDR2 YYEEEE. The CDR3 totals 17 residues. V was cut by 4 bases and J by 2 bases, with 19 bases left in between. CDR3: CASSRWGLGAGNQPQHF. The CDR3 coding sequence is TGTGCCAGCAGCCGATGGGGCCTGGGGGCAGGCAATCAGCCCCAGCATTTT.

The CDR3 region has the DNA TGTGCCAGCGGAGGCGGGACAGCTCATCCACCCCCGGTCACTGAAGCTTTCTTT. Its protein is CASGGGTAHPPPVTEAFF. V gene TRBV2 combines with J gene TRBJ1-1; TRBD1 agrees at 7 bases. Per the germline V gene, CDR1 is SNHLY and CDR2 is FYNNEI. CDR3 size: 18 residues. Trimming cost V 8 bases and J 4 bases; bases outside gene matches: 22.

Only a few counts were recorded for this clone. The chain recombines TRBV5-1 with TRBJ1-5; D call uncertain. The germline V gene has CDR1 SGHRS and CDR2 YFSETQ. Trimming left V 4 bases short and J 4 bases short, with 9 bases between. The CDR3 runs to 13 residues. The CDR3 sequence: CASSPLGNQPQHF. DNA of the CDR3: TGCGCCAGCAGCCCACTGGGGAATCAGCCCCAGCATTTT. The full variable domain, rest sourced from reference TRBV5-1 and TRBJ1-5, is KAGVTQTPRYLIKTRGQQVTLSCSPISGHRSVSWYQQTPGQGLQFLFEYFSETQRNKGNFPGRFSGRQFSNSRSEMNVSTLELGDSALYLCASSPLGNQPQHFGDGTRLSIL.

The CDR3 loop reads CASSLGAGASYEQYF. The CDR3 bases are TGTGCCAGCAGCTTAGGTGCAGGGGCCTCCTACGAGCAGTACTTC. The chain links TRBV7-2 to TRBJ2-7; D might be TRBD1 (6 bases). The CDR3 length is 15 residues. Per the germline V gene, CDR1 is SGHTA and CDR2 is FQGNSA. Trimming left V 1 base short and J 0 bases short, with 10 bases between.

This chain connects TRBV6-1 to TRBJ1-1; D is undetermined. Trimming removed 6 bases at V and 0 bases at J, with 11 bases between. The CDR3 consists of 14 residues. The germline V gene encodes CDR1 MNHNS and CDR2 SASEGT. The CDR3 nucleotides read TGTGCCAGCAGCCACAGAGGCATGAACACTGAAGCTTTCTTT. Translated, it gives CASSHRGMNTEAFF.